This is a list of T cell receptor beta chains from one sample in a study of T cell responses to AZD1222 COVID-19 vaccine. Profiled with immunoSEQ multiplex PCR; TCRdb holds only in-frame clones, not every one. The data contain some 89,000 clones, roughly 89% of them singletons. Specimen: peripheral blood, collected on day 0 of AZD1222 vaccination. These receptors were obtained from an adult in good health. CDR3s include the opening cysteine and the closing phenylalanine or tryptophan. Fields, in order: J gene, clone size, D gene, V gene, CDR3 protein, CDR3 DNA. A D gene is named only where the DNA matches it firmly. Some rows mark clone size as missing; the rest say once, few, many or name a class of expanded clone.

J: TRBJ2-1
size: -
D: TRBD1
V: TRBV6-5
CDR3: CASSSDRGTYNEQFF
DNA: TGTGCCAGCAGTTCCGACAGGGGGACCTACAATGAGCAGTTCTTC

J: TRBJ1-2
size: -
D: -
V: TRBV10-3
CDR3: CAISEAGHGGYTF
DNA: TGTGCCATCAGTGAAGCGGGGCACGGGGGCTACACCTTC

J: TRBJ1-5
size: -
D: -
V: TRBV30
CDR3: CAWSVSPSNQPQHF
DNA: TGTGCCTGGAGTGTAAGCCCTAGCAATCAGCCCCAGCATTTT

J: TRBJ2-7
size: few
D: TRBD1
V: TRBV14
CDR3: CASSRRTGLSYEQYF
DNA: TGTGCCAGCAGCCGGAGGACAGGGTTGTCCTACGAGCAGTACTTC

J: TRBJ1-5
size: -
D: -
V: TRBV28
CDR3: CATKRAAYNQPQHF
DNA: TGTGCCACCAAACGGGCCGCCTACAATCAGCCCCAGCATTTT

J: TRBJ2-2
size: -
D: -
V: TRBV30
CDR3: CAWSVPAGELFF
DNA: TGTGCCTGGAGTGTACCTGCCGGGGAGCTGTTTTTT

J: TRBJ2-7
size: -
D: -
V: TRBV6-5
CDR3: CASRSTTEFSYEQYF
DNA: TGTGCCAGCAGATCTACGACAGAATTTTCCTACGAGCAGTACTTC

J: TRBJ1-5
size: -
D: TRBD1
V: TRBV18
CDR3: CASSQGQGTNQPQHF
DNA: TGTGCCAGCTCACAGGGACAGGGGACGAATCAGCCCCAGCATTTT

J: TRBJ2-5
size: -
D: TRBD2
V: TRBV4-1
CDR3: CASSQEGAGGPQETQYF
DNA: TGCGCCAGCAGCCAAGAGGGGGCGGGGGGCCCTCAAGAGACCCAGTACTTC

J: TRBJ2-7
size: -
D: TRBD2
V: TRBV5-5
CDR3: CASSTDRTSGTYEQYF
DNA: TGTGCCAGCAGCACCGACCGGACTAGCGGAACCTACGAGCAGTACTTC

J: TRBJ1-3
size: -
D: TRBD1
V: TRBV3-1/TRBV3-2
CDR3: CASSQKGAGNTIYF
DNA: TGTGCCAGCAGCCAAAAGGGGGCCGGAAACACCATATATTTT

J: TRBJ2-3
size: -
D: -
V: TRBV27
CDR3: CASSFGRPISTDTQYF
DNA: TGTGCCAGCAGTTTTGGTCGCCCTATTAGCACAGATACGCAGTATTTT

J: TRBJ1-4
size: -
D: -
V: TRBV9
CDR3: CASSLSRSNEKLFF
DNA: TGTGCCAGCAGCCTTTCGAGATCGAATGAAAAACTGTTTTTT

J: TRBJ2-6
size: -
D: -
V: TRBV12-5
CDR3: CASGPDRYPSGANVLTF
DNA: TGTGCTAGTGGCCCGGACAGATACCCCTCTGGGGCCAACGTCCTGACTTTC

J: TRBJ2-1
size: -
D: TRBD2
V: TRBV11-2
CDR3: CASSLGGGSSYNEQFF
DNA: TGTGCCAGCAGCTTAGGGGGGGGGAGCTCCTACAATGAGCAGTTCTTC

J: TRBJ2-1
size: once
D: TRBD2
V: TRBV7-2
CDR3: CASSPGLAGVEQFF
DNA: TGTGCCAGCAGCCCAGGACTAGCGGGGGTGGAGCAGTTCTTC

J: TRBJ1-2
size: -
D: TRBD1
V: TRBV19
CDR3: CASRPGQKNTYGYTF
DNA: TGTGCCAGTAGACCGGGACAGAAGAACACCTATGGCTACACCTTC